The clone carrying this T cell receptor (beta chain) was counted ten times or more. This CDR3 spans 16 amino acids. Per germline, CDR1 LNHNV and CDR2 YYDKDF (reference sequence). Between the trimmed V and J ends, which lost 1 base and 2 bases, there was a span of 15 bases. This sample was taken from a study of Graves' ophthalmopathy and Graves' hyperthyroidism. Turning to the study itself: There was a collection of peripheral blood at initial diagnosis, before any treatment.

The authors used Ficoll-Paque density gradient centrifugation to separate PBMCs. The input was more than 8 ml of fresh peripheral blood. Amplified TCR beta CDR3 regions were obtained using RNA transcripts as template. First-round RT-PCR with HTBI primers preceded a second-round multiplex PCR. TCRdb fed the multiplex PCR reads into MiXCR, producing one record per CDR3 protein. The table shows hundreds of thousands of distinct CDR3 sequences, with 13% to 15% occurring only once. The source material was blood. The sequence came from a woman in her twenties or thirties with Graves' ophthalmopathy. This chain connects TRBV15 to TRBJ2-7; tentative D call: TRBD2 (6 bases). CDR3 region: CATSRVELAETYEQYF. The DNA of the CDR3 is TGTGCCACCAGCAGAGTGGAATTAGCGGAGACCTACGAGCAGTACTTC.